This T cell receptor beta chain stems from a study of regulatory T cells in long-lasting Graves disease. Time point noted: newly diagnosed GD, antithyroid drugs for less than 3 months. The TCR library was made from RNA that had been extracted from PBMCs in TRIzol. The CDR3 loop spans 15 amino acids. CDR1 MDHEN and CDR2 SYDVKM come from the germline V gene. V was clipped by 5 bases and J by 5 bases; unmatched bases: 8. This clonotype was seen many times. Construction of TCR beta libraries relied on iRepertoire HTBI primers and on Arm-PCR targeting CDR3 regions. TCRdb analysed the multiplex PCR reads with MiXCR anew, one entry per CDR3 protein. The table has approximately 470,000 distinct CDR3 sequences, about a sixth seen once. The same data also went into a second study, on T cells in Graves' hyperthyroidism and ophthalmopathy.

This receptor was taken from a man aged 35 to 55 with Graves disease. The sample was peripheral blood mononuclear cells (PBMCs), taken at new diagnosis, from a patient treated with antithyroid drugs. The chain has TRBV28 and TRBJ2-5, with 10 positions matching TRBD1. The CDR3 region has the DNA TGTGCCAGCAGTGGACCGGGACAGGGGCGGGAGACCCAGTACTTC. Translated: CASSGPGQGRETQYF.